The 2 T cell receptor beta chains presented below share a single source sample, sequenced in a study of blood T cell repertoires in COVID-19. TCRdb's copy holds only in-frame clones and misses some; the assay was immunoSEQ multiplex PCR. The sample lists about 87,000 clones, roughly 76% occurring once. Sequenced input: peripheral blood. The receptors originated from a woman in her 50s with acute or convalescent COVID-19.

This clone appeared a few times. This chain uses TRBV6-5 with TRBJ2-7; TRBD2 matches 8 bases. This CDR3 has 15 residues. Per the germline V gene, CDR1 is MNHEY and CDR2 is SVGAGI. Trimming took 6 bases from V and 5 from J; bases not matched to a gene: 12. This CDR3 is CASSNPKRGRNEQYF. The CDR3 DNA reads TGTGCCAGCAGCAACCCCAAGCGGGGGAGGAACGAGCAGTACTTC.

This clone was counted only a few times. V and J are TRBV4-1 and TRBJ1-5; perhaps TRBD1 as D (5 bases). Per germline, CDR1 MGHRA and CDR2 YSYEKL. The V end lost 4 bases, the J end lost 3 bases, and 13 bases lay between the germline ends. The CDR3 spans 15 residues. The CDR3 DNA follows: TGCGCCAGCAGCCTAGACCAGGGTTTCAATCAGCCCCAGCATTTT. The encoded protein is CASSLDQGFNQPQHF.